The T cell receptor (beta chain) described here comes from a study of blood T cell repertoires in COVID-19 (dated by TCRdb to the early 2020s). The study in broad terms: Collaborator samples came from the United States, Italy and Spain and covered acute and convalescent phases of COVID-19. The repertoires were made available in a free public database intended to serve as a resource for research on the immune response to SARS-CoV-2. A de-identified subject ID, COVID-19 status, age in years and sex were almost always included in the sample metadata. The prospective study material was composed of cDNA or gDNA derived from T cells, B-cell-depleted T cells, or PBMCs. Samples were obtained from the ongoing ImmuneRACE study (first 160 participants) and from some 1,200 subjects provided by 6 global collaborators. Where available, HLA class I and class II types were obtained from metadata supplied by the sample provider rather than from assay-based typing. The dataset comprised deeply sampled blood TCRbeta repertoires from subjects exposed to, actively infected with, or recovered from COVID-19.

Of note for this clone: Its antigen is currently not known. No qualities accompany the bases; no much larger clone lies one base away.

In Seattle, one collaborating source enrolled patients while the infection was active and tracked those patients longitudinally over the course of disease. Each collaborating institution followed its own protocols to collect whole blood in K2EDTA tubes. For TCRbeta analysis, collaborators shipped samples in one of three forms: frozen whole blood, isolated PBMCs, or DNA extracted from either of those sample types. The CDR3 contains 11 residues, cysteine and phenylalanine counted. The retained sequence is limited to the CDR3, 33 bases, with the frame set at the first base. Sequences MDHEN (CDR1) and SYDVKM (CDR2) are obtained from the germline V gene. V is cut by 5 bases and J by 11 bases, and the space between the germline ends is 12 bases. The immunoSEQ Assay, a bias-controlled multiplex PCR, was used to amplify TCRbeta CDR3 regions from genomic DNA. The study's processing was this. The number of nucleated cells in each sample was estimated from the amplification of reference gene primers within the assay. To quantify the absolute abundance of each unique TCRbeta CDR3 rearrangement, sequence reads were collapsed and filtered. For each sample, productive Simpson clonality was calculated by taking the square root of Simpson's diversity index across productive rearrangements. TCRdb stores this immuneACCESS table with in-frame sequences only. Part of the clones is absent; in the studies checked, under half of the shortfall reflects unresolved V genes, and no reason is known for the rest. V and J calls plus clone size are reproduced from that table; the DNA served to infer D and trimming. This sample lists under 150,000 clones; around 90% were detected once. The ten largest clonotypes hold 4% to 5% of the sample.

On the study overall, not on this receptor specifically: The amount of clinical and demographic metadata varied by source and participant and was provided uncurated.

This TCR was sampled from a man aged 55 to 70 with COVID-19, enrolled during active disease. The sequenced sample was peripheral blood. The rearrangement joined TRBV28 to TRBJ1-1; the D gene is perhaps TRBD1, on 5 matching bases. CDR3 sequence: CASSTGSGAFF. The bases read TGTGCCAGCAGTACCGGGTCAGGGGCTTTCTTT. With all but the CDR3 taken from the reference TRBV28 and TRBJ1-1 genes, the full variable domain is: DVKVTQSSRYLVKRTGEKVFLECVQDMDHENMFWYRQDPGLGLRLIYFSYDVKMKEKGDIPEGYSVSREKKERFSLILESASTNQTSMYLCASSTGSGAFFGQGTRLTVV.